This T cell receptor beta chain was obtained from a study of blood T cell repertoires in COVID-19. About the study: The cDNA or gDNA used as material had been derived from T cells, B-cell-depleted T cells, or PBMCs.

Cohorts were determined from participant-reported clinical history. Recovered Cohort 3 donors showed two negative PCRs, clearance, or symptom resolution. This clone was seen once. Original handling: Quantification of nucleated cells was approximated via reference gene primer amplification. The repertoire was sequenced with immunoSEQ multiplex PCR; TCRdb's copy has only in-frame clones and lacks some. V, J and clone size reflect that table, while D and trimming were determined from the DNA. There are some 350,000 clones in the sample; about 90% occur only once, and approximately 3% lies in the top ten. The CDR3 spans 18 residues. Germline V gene lookup returns CDR1 SGHTA and CDR2 FQGNSA. The trim removed 2 bases at V and 0 bases at J, leaving 7 bases unmatched.

The origin of this receptor is a woman under 40 who had recovered from COVID-19. This chain joins TRBV7-2 and TRBJ2-7, with 13 nucleotides matching TRBD2. The sequencing sample was made of PBMCs or T cells enriched from blood (not recorded which). The CDR3 nucleotides are TGTGCCAGCAGCTTAAGAACTAGCGGGAGGGGGAGCTCCTACGAGCAGTACTTC. Amino acids: CASSLRTSGRGSSYEQYF. The full variable domain, in which reference TRBV7-2 and TRBJ2-7 provide the parts outside the CDR3, is GAGVSQSPSNKVTEKGKDVELRCDPISGHTALYWYRQSLGQGLEFLIYFQGNSAPDKSGLPSDRFSAERTGGSVSTLTIQRTQQEDSAVYLCASSLRTSGRGSSYEQYFGPGTRLTVT.